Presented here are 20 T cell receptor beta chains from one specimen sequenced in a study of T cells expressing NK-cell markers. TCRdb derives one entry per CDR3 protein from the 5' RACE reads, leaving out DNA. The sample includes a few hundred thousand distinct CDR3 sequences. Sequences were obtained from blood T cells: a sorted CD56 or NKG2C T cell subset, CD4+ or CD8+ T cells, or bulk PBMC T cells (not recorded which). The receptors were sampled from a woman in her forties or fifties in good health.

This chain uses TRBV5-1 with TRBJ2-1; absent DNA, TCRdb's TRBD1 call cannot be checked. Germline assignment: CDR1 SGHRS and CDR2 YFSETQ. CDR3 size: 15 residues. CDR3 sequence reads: CASSLLGTSRSEQFF.

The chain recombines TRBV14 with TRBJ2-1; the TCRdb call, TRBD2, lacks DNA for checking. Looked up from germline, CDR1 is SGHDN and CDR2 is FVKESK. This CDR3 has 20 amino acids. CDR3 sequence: CASSPLLAGVNAIVRDEQFF.

The chain's CDR3 is CASSAPSDTQYF. The rearrangement joins TRBV4-1 to TRBJ2-3; TCRdb picks TRBD1, but there is no DNA to check that call. The CDR3 runs 12 residues. CDR1 and CDR2 from the germline V gene are MGHRA and YSYEKL.

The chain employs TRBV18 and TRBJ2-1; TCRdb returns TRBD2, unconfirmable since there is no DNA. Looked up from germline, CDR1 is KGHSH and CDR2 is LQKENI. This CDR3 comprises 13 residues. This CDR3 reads CASSRGASDEQFF.

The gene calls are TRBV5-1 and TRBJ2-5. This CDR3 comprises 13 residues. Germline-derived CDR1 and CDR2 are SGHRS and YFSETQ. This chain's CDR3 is CASSLKFGETQYF. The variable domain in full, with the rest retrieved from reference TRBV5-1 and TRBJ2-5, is KAGVTQTPRYLIKTRGQQVTLSCSPISGHRSVSWYQQTPGQGLQFLFEYFSETQRNKGNFPGRFSGRQFSNSRSEMNVSTLELGDSALYLCASSLKFGETQYFGPGTRLLVL.

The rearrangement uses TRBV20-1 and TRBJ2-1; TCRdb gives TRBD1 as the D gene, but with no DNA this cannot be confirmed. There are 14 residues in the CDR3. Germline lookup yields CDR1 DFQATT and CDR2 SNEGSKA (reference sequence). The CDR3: CSASPWGGDDEQFF.

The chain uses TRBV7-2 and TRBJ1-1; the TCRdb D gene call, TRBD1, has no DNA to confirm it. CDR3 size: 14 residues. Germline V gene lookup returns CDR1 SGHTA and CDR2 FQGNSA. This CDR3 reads CASSDQGGVTEAFF.

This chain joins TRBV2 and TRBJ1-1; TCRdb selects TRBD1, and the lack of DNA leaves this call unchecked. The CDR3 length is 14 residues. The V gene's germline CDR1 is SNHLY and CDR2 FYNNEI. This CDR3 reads CASSEAQGWTEAFF.

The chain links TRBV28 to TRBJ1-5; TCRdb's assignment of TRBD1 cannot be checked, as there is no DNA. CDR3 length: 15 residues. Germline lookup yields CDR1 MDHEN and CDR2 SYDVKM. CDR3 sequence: CASIWDSLSNQPQHF.

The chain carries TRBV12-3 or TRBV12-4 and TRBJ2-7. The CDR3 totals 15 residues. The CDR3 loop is CASSVDGTFSYEQYF.

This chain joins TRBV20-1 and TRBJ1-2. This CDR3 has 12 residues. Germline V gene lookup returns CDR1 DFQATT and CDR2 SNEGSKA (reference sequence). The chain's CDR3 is CSARGGTKGYTF.

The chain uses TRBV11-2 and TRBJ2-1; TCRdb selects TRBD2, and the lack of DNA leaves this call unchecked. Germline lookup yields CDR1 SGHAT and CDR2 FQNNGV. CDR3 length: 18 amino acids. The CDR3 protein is CASSFRLAGLSLDNEQFF. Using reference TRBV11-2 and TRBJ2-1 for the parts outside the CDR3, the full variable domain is EAGVAQSPRYKIIEKRQSVAFWCNPISGHATLYWYQQILGQGPKLLIQFQNNGVVDDSQLPKDRFSAERLKGVDSTLKIQPAKLEDSAVYLCASSFRLAGLSLDNEQFFGPGTRLTVL.

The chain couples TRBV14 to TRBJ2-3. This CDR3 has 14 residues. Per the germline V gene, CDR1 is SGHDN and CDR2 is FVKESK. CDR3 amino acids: CASSQDMVADTQYF.

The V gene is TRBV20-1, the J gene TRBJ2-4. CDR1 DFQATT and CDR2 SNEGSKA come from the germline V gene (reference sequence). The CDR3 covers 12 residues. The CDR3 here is CSASPDRNIQYF.

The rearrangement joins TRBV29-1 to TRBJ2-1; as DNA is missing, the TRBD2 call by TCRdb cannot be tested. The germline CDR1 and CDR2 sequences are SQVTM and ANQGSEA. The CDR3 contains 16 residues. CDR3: CSVSGTSGKRYNEQFF.

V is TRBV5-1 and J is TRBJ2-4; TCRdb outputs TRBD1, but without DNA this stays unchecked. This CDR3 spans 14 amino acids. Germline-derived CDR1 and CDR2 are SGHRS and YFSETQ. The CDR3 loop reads CASSFDRVMNIQYF.

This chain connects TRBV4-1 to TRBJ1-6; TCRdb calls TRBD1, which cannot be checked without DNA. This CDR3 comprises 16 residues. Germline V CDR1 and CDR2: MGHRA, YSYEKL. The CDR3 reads CASSQAWDSGDSPLHF.

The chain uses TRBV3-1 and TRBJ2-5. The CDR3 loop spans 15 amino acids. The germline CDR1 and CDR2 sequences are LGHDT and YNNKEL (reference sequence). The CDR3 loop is CASSQELARQETQYF.

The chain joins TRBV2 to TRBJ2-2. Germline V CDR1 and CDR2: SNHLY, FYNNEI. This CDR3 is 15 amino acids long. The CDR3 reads CASRGAGSNTGELFF.

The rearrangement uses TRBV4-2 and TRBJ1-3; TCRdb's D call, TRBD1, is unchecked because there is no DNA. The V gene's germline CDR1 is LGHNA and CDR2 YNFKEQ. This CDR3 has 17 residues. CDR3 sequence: CASSPGTGMVSGNTIYF.